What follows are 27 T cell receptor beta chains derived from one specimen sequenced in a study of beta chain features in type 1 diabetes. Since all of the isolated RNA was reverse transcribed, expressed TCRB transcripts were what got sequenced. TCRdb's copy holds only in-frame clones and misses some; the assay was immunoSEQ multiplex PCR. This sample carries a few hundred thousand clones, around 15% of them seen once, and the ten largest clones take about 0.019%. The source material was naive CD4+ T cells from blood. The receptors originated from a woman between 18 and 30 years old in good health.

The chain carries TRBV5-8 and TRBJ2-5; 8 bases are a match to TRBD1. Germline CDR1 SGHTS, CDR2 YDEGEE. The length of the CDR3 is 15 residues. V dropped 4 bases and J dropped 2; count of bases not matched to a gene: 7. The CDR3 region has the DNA TGTGCCAGCAGCGCCACGAGACAGGGGCAAGAGACCCAGTACTTC. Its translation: CASSATRQGQETQYF.

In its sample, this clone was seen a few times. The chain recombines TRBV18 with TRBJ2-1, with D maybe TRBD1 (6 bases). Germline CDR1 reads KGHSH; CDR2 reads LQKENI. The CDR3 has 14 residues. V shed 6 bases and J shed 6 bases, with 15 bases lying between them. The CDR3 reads CASSRIKQGNEQFF. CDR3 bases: TGTGCCAGCTCCCGTATCAAACAGGGCAATGAGCAGTTCTTC. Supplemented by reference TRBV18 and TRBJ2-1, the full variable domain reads NAGVMQNPRHLVRRRGQEARLRCSPMKGHSHVYWYRQLPEEGLKFMVYLQKENIIDESGMPKERFSAEFPKEGPSILRIQQVVRGDSAAYFCASSRIKQGNEQFFGPGTRLTVL.

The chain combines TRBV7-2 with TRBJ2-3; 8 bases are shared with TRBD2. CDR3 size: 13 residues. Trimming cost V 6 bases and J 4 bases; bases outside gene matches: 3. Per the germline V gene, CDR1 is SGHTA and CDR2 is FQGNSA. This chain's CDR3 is CASSIAGSDTQYF. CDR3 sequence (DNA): TGTGCCAGCAGTATAGCGGGGTCAGATACGCAGTATTTT.

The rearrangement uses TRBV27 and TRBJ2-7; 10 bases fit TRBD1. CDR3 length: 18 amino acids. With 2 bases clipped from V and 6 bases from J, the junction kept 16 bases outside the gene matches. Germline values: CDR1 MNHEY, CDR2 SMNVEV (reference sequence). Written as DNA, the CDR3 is TGTGCCAGCAGTTTACCCGGGACAGGGGCTAAAGGAATGGGCGAGCAGTACTTC. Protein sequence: CASSLPGTGAKGMGEQYF.

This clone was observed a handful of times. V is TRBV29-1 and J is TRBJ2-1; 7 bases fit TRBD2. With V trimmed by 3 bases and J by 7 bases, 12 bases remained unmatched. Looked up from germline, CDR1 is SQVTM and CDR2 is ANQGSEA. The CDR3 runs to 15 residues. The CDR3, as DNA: TGCAGCGTTGAGACCGGCAGCGGGAAAGGAAATGAGCAGTTCTTC. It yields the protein CSVETGSGKGNEQFF.

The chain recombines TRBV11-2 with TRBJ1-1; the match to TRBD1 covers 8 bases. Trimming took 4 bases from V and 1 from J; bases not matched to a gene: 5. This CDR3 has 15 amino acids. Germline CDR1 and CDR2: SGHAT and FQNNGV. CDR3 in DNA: TGTGCCAGCAGCTCAGACGGGACAGGGAACACTGAAGCTTTCTTT. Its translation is CASSSDGTGNTEAFF. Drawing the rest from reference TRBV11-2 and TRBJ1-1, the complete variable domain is EAGVAQSPRYKIIEKRQSVAFWCNPISGHATLYWYQQILGQGPKLLIQFQNNGVVDDSQLPKDRFSAERLKGVDSTLKIQPAKLEDSAVYLCASSSDGTGNTEAFFGQGTRLTVV.

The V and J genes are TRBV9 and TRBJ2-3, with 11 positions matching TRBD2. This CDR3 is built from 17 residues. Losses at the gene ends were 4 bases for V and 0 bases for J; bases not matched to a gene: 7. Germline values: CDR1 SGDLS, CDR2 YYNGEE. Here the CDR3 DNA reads TGTGCCAGCAGCCTCTCTAGCGGGAGGATGAGCACAGATACGCAGTATTTT. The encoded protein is CASSLSSGRMSTDTQYF. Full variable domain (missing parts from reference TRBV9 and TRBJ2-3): DSGVTQTPKHLITATGQRVTLRCSPRSGDLSVYWYQQSLDQGLQFLIQYYNGEERAKGNILERFSAQQFPDLHSELNLSSLELGDSALYFCASSLSSGRMSTDTQYFGPGTRLTVL.

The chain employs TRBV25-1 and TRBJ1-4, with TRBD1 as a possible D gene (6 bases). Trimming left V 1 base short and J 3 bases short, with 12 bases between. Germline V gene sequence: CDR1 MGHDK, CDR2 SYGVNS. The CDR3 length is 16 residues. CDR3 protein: CASSEFSGGSNEKLFF. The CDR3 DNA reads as TGTGCCAGCAGTGAATTTAGTGGGGGCTCTAATGAAAAACTGTTTTTT.

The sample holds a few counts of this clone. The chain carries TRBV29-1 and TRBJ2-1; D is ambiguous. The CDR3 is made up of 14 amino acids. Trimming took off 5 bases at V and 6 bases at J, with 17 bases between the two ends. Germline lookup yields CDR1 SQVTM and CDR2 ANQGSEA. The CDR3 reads CSVTELPRTNEQFF. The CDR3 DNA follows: TGCAGCGTTACTGAGCTACCTCGTACCAATGAGCAGTTCTTC.

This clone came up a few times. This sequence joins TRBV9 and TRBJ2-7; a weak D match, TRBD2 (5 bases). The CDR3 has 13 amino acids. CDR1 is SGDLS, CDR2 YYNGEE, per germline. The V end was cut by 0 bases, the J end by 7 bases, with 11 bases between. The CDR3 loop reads CASSVGGAREQYF. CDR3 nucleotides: TGTGCCAGCAGCGTAGGGGGAGCGCGGGAGCAGTACTTC. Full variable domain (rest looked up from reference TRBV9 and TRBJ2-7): DSGVTQTPKHLITATGQRVTLRCSPRSGDLSVYWYQQSLDQGLQFLIQYYNGEERAKGNILERFSAQQFPDLHSELNLSSLELGDSALYFCASSVGGAREQYFGPGTRLTVT.

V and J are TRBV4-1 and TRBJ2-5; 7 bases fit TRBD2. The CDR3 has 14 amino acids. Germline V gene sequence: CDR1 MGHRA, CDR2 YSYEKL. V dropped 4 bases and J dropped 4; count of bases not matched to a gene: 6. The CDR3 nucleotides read TGCGCCAGCAGCCGCCTAGCGGTCGCAGAGACCCAGTACTTC. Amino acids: CASSRLAVAETQYF.

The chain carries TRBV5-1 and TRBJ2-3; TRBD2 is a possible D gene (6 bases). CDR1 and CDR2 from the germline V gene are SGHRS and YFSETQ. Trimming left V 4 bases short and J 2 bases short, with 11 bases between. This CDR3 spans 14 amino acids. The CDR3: CASSPGLPTDTQYF. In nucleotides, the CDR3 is TGCGCCAGCAGCCCGGGACTCCCCACAGATACGCAGTATTTT.

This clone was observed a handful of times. The CDR3 nucleotides read TGTGTCACCAAGGAAGGGGCGAATAGCAATCAGCCCCAGCATTTT. As protein: CVTKEGANSNQPQHF. J is TRBJ1-5 and V is TRBV28; TRBD1 is a possible D gene (5 bases). The CDR3 has 15 residues. The germline V gene has CDR1 MDHEN and CDR2 SYDVKM.

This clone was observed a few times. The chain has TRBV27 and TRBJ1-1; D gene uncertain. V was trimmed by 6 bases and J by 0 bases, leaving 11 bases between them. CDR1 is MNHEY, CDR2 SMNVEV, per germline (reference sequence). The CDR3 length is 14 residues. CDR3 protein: CASRRERMNTEAFF. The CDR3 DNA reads TGTGCCAGCAGAAGAGAACGCATGAACACTGAAGCTTTCTTT.

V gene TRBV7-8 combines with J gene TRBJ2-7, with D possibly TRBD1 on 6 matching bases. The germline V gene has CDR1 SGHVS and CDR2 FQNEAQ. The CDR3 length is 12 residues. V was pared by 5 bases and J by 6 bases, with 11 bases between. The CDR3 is CASSENRVEQYF. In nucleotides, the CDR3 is TGTGCCAGCAGCGAGAACAGGGTCGAGCAGTACTTC.

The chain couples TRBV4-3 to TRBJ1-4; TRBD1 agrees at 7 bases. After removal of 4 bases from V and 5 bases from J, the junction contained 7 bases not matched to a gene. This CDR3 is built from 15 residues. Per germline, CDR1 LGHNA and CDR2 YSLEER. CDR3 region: CASSRRQGRNEKLFF. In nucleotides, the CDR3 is TGCGCCAGCAGCCGAAGACAGGGCCGGAATGAAAAACTGTTTTTT.

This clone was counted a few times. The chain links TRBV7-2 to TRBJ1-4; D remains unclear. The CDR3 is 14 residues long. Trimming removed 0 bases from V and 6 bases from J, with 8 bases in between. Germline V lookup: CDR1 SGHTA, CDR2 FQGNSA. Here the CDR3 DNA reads TGTGCCAGCAGCTTAGCGCACAGAGATGAAAAACTGTTTTTT. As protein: CASSLAHRDEKLFF.

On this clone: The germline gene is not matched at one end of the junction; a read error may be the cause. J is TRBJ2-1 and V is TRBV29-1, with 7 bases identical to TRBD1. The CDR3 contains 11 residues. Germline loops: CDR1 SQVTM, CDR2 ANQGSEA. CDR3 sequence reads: CSVEVVTGILF. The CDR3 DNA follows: TGCAGCGTTGAAGTGGTGACAGGGATACTCTTC.

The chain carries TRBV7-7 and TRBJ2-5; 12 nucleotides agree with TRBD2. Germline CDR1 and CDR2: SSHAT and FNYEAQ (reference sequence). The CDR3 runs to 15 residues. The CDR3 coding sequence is TGTGCTACCCTCCGCTCTAGCGGGAGGGCCGAGACCCAGTACTTC. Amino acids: CATLRSSGRAETQYF. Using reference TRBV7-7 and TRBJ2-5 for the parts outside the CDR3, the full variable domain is GAGVSQSPRYKVTKRGQDVTLRCDPISSHATLYWYQQALGQGPEFLTYFNYEAQPDKSGLPSDRFSAERPEGSISTLTIQRTEQRDSAMYRCATLRSSGRAETQYFGPGTRLLVL.

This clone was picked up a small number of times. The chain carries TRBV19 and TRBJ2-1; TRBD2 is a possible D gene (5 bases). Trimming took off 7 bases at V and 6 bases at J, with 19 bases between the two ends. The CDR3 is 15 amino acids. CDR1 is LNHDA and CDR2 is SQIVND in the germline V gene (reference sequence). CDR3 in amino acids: CASNPLSGSPNEQFF. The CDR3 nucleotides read TGTGCCAGTAATCCTCTCAGCGGCTCGCCCAATGAGCAGTTCTTC.

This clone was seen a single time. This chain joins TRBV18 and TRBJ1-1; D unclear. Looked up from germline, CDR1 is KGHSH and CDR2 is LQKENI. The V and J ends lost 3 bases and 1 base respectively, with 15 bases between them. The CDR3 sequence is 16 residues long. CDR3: CASSPPGKLGNTEAFF. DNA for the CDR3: TGTGCCAGCTCACCGCCGGGTAAGCTCGGGAACACTGAAGCTTTCTTT.

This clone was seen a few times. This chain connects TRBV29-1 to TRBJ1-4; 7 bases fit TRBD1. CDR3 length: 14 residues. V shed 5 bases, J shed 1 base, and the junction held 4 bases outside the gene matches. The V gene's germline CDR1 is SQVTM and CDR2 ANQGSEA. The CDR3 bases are TGCAGCGTTTCCCAGGGGGGAACTAATGAAAAACTGTTTTTT. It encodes CSVSQGGTNEKLFF.

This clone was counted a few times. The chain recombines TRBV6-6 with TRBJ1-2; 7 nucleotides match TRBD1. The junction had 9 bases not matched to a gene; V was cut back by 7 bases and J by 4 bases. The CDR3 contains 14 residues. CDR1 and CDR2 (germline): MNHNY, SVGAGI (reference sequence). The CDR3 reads CASNTLGQRYGYTF. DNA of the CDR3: TGTGCCAGCAATACGTTGGGACAGCGCTATGGCTACACCTTC.

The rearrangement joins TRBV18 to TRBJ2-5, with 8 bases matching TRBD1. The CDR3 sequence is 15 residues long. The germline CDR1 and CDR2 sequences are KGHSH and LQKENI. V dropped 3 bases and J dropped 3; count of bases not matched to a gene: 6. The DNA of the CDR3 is TGTGCCAGCTCACCCCCGGGACAGGCGAAAGAGACCCAGTACTTC. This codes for CASSPPGQAKETQYF. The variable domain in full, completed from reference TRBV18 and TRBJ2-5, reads NAGVMQNPRHLVRRRGQEARLRCSPMKGHSHVYWYRQLPEEGLKFMVYLQKENIIDESGMPKERFSAEFPKEGPSILRIQQVVRGDSAAYFCASSPPGQAKETQYFGPGTRLLVL.

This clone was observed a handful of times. CDR3 sequence: CASSLTGKETQYF. The CDR3 DNA is TGTGCCAGCTCACTTACAGGGAAGGAGACCCAGTACTTC. This chain links TRBV18 with TRBJ2-5, with a weak D call TRBD1 (6 bases). Trimming cost V 4 bases and J 5 bases, with 11 bases left between them. Germline CDR1 and CDR2: KGHSH and LQKENI. This CDR3 is built from 13 residues.

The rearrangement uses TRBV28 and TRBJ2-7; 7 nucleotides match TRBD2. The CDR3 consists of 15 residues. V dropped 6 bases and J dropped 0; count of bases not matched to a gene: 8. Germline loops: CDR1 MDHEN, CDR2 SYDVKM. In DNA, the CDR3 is TGTGCCAGCAGCACGACTAGCCGTGGCTCCTACGAGCAGTACTTC. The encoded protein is CASSTTSRGSYEQYF.

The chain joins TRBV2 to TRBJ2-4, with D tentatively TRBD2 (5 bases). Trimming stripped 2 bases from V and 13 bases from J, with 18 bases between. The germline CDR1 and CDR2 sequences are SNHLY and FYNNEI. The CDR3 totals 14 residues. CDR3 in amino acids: CASSERPLVPGQYF. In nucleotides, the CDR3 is TGTGCCAGCAGTGAACGCCCCTTAGTACCGGGGCAGTACTTC.